What follows are 15 T cell receptor beta chains derived from one specimen sequenced in a study of chemoradiotherapy in HPV16-positive cancers. TCRdb's table, derived via immunoSEQ multiplex PCR, lists solely in-frame clones and lacks some. This table has more than 15,000 clones, about four fifths appearing once. This specimen was acquired from a patient who underwent chemoradiotherapy. The receptor source for this set is a human donor with HPV-associated anogenital cancer.

This clone appeared a few times. This chain connects TRBV5-1 to TRBJ2-2; maybe TRBD1 (6 bases). CDR1 SGHRS and CDR2 YFSETQ come from the germline V gene. V was pared by 4 bases and J by 1 base, with 11 bases between. This CDR3 region has 15 residues. The CDR3 coding sequence is TGCGCCAGCAGCCCTTGGGGACAGAACACCGGGGAGCTGTTTTTT. Translated, it gives CASSPWGQNTGELFF. Supplemented by reference TRBV5-1 and TRBJ2-2, the full variable domain reads KAGVTQTPRYLIKTRGQQVTLSCSPISGHRSVSWYQQTPGQGLQFLFEYFSETQRNKGNFPGRFSGRQFSNSRSEMNVSTLELGDSALYLCASSPWGQNTGELFFGEGSRLTVL.

This clone showed up just once. The V call is TRBV7-2, the J call TRBJ2-7, with TRBD1 as a possible D gene (5 bases). The V gene's germline CDR1 is SGHTA and CDR2 FQGNSA. Trimming removed 1 base from V and 4 bases from J, with 8 bases in between. The CDR3 length is 13 residues. This CDR3 is CASSLDRHYEQYF. CDR3 sequence (DNA): TGTGCCAGCAGCTTAGACAGGCATTACGAGCAGTACTTC.

This clone is labeled as medium-sized. The chain carries TRBV13 and TRBJ2-5; D unclear. The CDR3 runs 13 residues. V lost 5 bases, J lost 1 base, and 8 bases lay in between. The germline CDR1 and CDR2 sequences are PRHDT and FYEKMQ (reference sequence). DNA for the CDR3: TGTGCCAGCAGCCCCTGGGGCCAAGAGACCCAGTACTTC. It encodes CASSPWGQETQYF.

This chain uses TRBV6-6 with TRBJ2-6; D uncertain. The CDR3 has 14 amino acids. In germline, CDR1 is MNHNY, CDR2 SVGAGI (reference sequence). The ends were cut back, 2 bases at V and 0 bases at J, with 2 bases in the middle. Written as DNA, the CDR3 is TGTGCCAGCAGTTACGGCTCTGGGGCCAACGTCCTGACTTTC. It specifies CASSYGSGANVLTF.

This chain links TRBV19 with TRBJ1-1; D ambiguous. Germline CDR1 LNHDA, CDR2 SQIVND (reference sequence). This CDR3 contains 12 residues. V was shortened by 6 bases and J by 6 bases, with 11 bases between the two germline ends. CDR3 region: CASRGRWPEAFF. CDR3 DNA sequence: TGTGCCAGTAGGGGGAGATGGCCTGAAGCTTTCTTT.

The V and J genes are TRBV7-9 and TRBJ2-2, with no clear D. The germline V and J ends were trimmed by 1 base and 5 bases, with 11 bases remaining between them. Germline V CDR1 and CDR2: SEHNR, FQNEAQ (reference sequence). The CDR3 totals 15 residues. The chain's CDR3 is CASSLVRGVTGELFF. CDR3 nucleotides: TGTGCCAGCAGCTTAGTCCGTGGGGTAACCGGGGAGCTGTTTTTT. The full variable domain, completed using reference TRBV7-9 and TRBJ2-2, is DTGVSQNPRHKITKRGQNVTFRCDPISEHNRLYWYRQTLGQGPEFLTYFQNEAQLEKSRLLSDRFSAERPKGSFSTLEIQRTEQGDSAMYLCASSLVRGVTGELFFGEGSRLTVL.

V is TRBV4-3 and J is TRBJ2-1; 11 bases are shared with TRBD2. The CDR3 extends over 16 amino acids. V lost 1 base and J lost 8; bases outside the gene matches: 7. The V gene's germline CDR1 is LGHNA and CDR2 YSLEER. The CDR3 DNA sequence: TGCGCCAGCAGCCAAGGGCTAGCGGGGGGCCGCGATGAGCAGTTCTTC. Amino acid sequence: CASSQGLAGGRDEQFF.

The chain is built from TRBV7-3 and TRBJ2-6; D possibly corresponds to TRBD2 (5 bases). Germline loops: CDR1 SGHTA, CDR2 FQGTGA. The CDR3 contains 15 residues. V lost 6 bases, J lost 0 bases, and 9 bases lay in between. The DNA of the CDR3 is TGTGCCAGCAGTCCAGAGGGCTCTGGGGCCAACGTCCTGACTTTC. Amino acid sequence: CASSPEGSGANVLTF.

The chain couples TRBV7-8 to TRBJ1-4; 7 bases are shared with TRBD1. The CDR3 totals 14 residues. Trimming took 1 base from V and 8 from J; bases not matched to a gene: 4. Germline values: CDR1 SGHVS, CDR2 FQNEAQ. This CDR3 is CASSLDSQGEKLFF. As DNA, the CDR3 is TGTGCCAGCAGCTTAGATTCACAGGGGGAAAAACTGTTTTTT.

V gene TRBV11-2 combines with J gene TRBJ1-4; D gene unclear. Germline lookup yields CDR1 SGHAT and CDR2 FQNNGV. The CDR3 has 18 amino acids. V lost 0 bases to trimming and J lost 3 bases, with 17 bases between them. The CDR3 DNA sequence: TGTGCCAGCAGCTTAGATGTTCAGGACCCATGGGCTAATGAAAAACTGTTTTTT. This codes for CASSLDVQDPWANEKLFF.

The CDR3 loop reads CASSLWFGQANYYGYTF. The CDR3 region has the DNA TGTGCCAGCAGTTTATGGTTCGGACAGGCCAATTACTATGGCTACACCTTC. The chain uses TRBV28 and TRBJ1-2; 7 nucleotides agree with TRBD1. The CDR3 covers 17 residues. The germline V gene encodes CDR1 MDHEN and CDR2 SYDVKM. J was trimmed by 3 bases and V by 0 bases; bases with no gene match: 10.

The chain carries TRBV28 and TRBJ1-2, with 7 bases that match TRBD1. From germline, CDR1 is MDHEN and CDR2 SYDVKM. With V trimmed by 1 base and J by 5 bases, 10 bases remained unmatched. CDR3 length: 16 residues. CDR3 region: CASSLSPTGTLYGYTF. The CDR3 DNA follows: TGTGCCAGCAGTTTATCCCCGACAGGGACTCTTTATGGCTACACCTTC.

The gene calls are TRBV28 and TRBJ1-1; TRBD1 aligns across 7 bases. Germline values: CDR1 MDHEN, CDR2 SYDVKM. With V trimmed by 5 bases and J by 5 bases, 14 bases remained unmatched. CDR3 length: 16 amino acids. CDR3 in amino acids: CASSLSYLDRDTEAFF. In DNA form, the CDR3 reads TGTGCCAGCAGTCTCTCTTACCTAGACAGGGATACTGAAGCTTTCTTT.

This chain uses TRBV19 with TRBJ1-5; D may be TRBD1 (6 bases). From germline, CDR1 is LNHDA and CDR2 SQIVND (reference sequence). The CDR3 spans 13 residues. The V and J ends lost 5 bases and 7 bases respectively, with 12 bases between them. CDR3 bases: TGTGCCAGTAGTTCAGGGGCGCGGCAGCCCCAGCATTTT. Residues: CASSSGARQPQHF.

The rearrangement uses TRBV2 and TRBJ1-4; TRBD1 matches 7 bases. From germline, CDR1 is SNHLY and CDR2 FYNNEI. With 3 bases clipped from V and 8 bases from J, the junction kept 6 bases outside the gene matches. CDR3 length equals 14 residues. The CDR3 DNA follows: TGTGCCAGCAGTGACGACAGGGAAGGGGAAAAACTGTTTTTT. Translation gives CASSDDREGEKLFF.